A single sample gave rise to the 3 T cell receptor beta chains below, sequenced in a study of early T cells in non-severe SARS-CoV-2 infection. Using its own MiXCR run on the 5' RACE reads, TCRdb lists one record per CDR3 protein. The sample holds around 44,000 distinct CDR3 sequences, around 6.1% seen once. The sequences come from whole blood, collected at baseline. The receptors come from an adult who was a healthcare worker with PCR-confirmed SARS-CoV-2 infection or an uninfected control (not recorded which).

This clonotype was detected many times. The V and J genes are TRBV14 and TRBJ2-3; 9 bases agree with TRBD1. This CDR3 contains 14 residues. The V gene end was trimmed by 6 bases and the J gene end by 2 bases; junction bases not matched to a gene: 3. Germline V gives CDR1 SGHDN, CDR2 FVKESK. As DNA, the CDR3 is TGTGCCAGCAGGGGACAGGGTTACACAGATACGCAGTATTTT. Translating it yields CASRGQGYTDTQYF.

This clonotype was found many times. The genes are TRBV19 and TRBJ2-3; the D gene could be TRBD1 or TRBD2 (5 bases each). Trimming cost V 3 bases and J 2 bases, with 15 bases left between them. This CDR3 has 16 amino acids. Looked up from germline, CDR1 is LNHDA and CDR2 is SQIVND (reference sequence). The CDR3 is CASSISLGVHTDTQYF. The DNA of the CDR3 is TGTGCCAGTAGTATTTCTTTGGGGGTTCACACAGATACGCAGTATTTT.

This clonotype was counted ten times or more. V gene TRBV12-3 or TRBV12-4 combines with J gene TRBJ1-2; D is undetermined. Trimming took 9 bases from V and 4 from J, leaving 12 bases between them. The CDR3 is 12 residues long. CDR3 DNA sequence: TGTGCCAGTGGAAGAGGTTCCTATGGCTACACCTTC. Its protein product is CASGRGSYGYTF.